A single sample gave rise to the 16 T cell receptor beta chains below, sequenced in a study of T cells in narcolepsy. Generated by immunoSEQ multiplex PCR, the TCRdb table keeps only in-frame clones and is missing some. Among about 24,000 clones listed, 65% to 90% were seen once. Sequencing input: memory (CD45RA-) CD4+ T cells from blood. The source is a human donor in good health.

The J gene is TRBJ2-1, the V gene TRBV5-4, with 8 bases matching TRBD2. V lost 2 bases to trimming and J lost 7 bases; unmatched junction nucleotides: 8. There are 15 residues in the CDR3. CDR1 is SGHNT, CDR2 YYREEE, per germline (reference sequence). CDR3 amino acids: CASSLTGGPLNEQFF. The CDR3 DNA is TGTGCCAGCAGCTTAACGGGAGGGCCGTTAAATGAGCAGTTCTTC.

The chain employs TRBV28 and TRBJ2-7; TRBD1 or TRBD2 may be the D gene (6 bases each). With 4 bases removed from V and 4 bases from J, the gap between germline ends came to 17 bases. The CDR3 consists of 15 residues. Germline assignment: CDR1 MDHEN and CDR2 SYDVKM. CDR3: CASSSPNGGRYEQYF. In nucleotides, the CDR3 is TGTGCCAGCAGTTCCCCCAACGGGGGCAGGTACGAGCAGTACTTC.

A few counts support this clone. The rearrangement links TRBV7-8 to TRBJ1-5; D not certain. Germline V gene lookup returns CDR1 SGHVS and CDR2 FQNEAQ. The CDR3 is made up of 16 amino acids. V lost 3 bases and J 0 bases, leaving 12 bases between the germline ends. The CDR3 loop is CASSFRQDLSNQPQHF. CDR3 sequence (DNA): TGTGCCAGCAGCTTTCGGCAGGACCTTAGCAATCAGCCCCAGCATTTT.

This sequence joins TRBV5-1 and TRBJ2-5; D not certain. This CDR3 is 13 amino acids long. V was pared by 0 bases and J by 5 bases, with 8 bases between. Germline V gene data show CDR1 as SGHRS and CDR2 as YFSETQ. CDR3 residues: CASSLEASETQYF. As DNA, the CDR3 is TGCGCCAGCAGCTTGGAAGCGAGTGAGACCCAGTACTTC.

This clone was observed a few times. This chain joins TRBV27 and TRBJ2-1; D not certain. Germline values: CDR1 MNHEY, CDR2 SMNVEV (reference sequence). The CDR3 runs to 16 residues. The V and J ends lost 0 bases and 3 bases respectively, with 12 bases between them. The CDR3 loop reads CASSLSVLQLYNEQFF. The CDR3 DNA reads as TGTGCCAGCAGTTTATCGGTCTTACAGCTCTACAATGAGCAGTTCTTC.

The rearrangement links TRBV20-1 to TRBJ2-5; D not certain. CDR1 and CDR2 from the germline V gene are DFQATT and SNEGSKA (reference sequence). This CDR3 contains 11 residues. V dropped 2 bases and J dropped 2 bases, with 3 bases sitting between them. The DNA for the CDR3 is TGCAGTGCTAGACCTCAAGAGACCCAGTACTTC. Protein: CSARPQETQYF.

The chain carries TRBV7-9 and TRBJ2-7; D is perhaps TRBD1 (5 bases). The CDR3 is 13 amino acids. Deletions cut 7 bases from V and 4 bases from J, with 14 bases between. CDR1 is SEHNR and CDR2 is FQNEAQ in the germline V gene (reference sequence). The CDR3: CASTPGRVYEQYF. In DNA form, the CDR3 reads TGTGCCAGCACCCCTGGCAGGGTATACGAGCAGTACTTC.

The chain carries TRBV4-2 and TRBJ2-7, with D unresolved. CDR1 is LGHNA and CDR2 is YNFKEQ in the germline V gene. The CDR3 has 14 amino acids. The V end lost 0 bases, the J end lost 1 base, and 7 bases lay between the germline ends. The CDR3 DNA sequence: TGTGCCAGCAGCCAAGATCTAGTTTCCTACGAGCAGTACTTC. As protein: CASSQDLVSYEQYF.

The V call is TRBV23-1, the J call TRBJ2-6, with TRBD2 matching 7 bases. TRBV23-1 counts as an open reading frame of uncertain function. This CDR3 contains 20 residues. The V and J ends lost 7 bases and 0 bases, in that order; junction bases with no gene match: 18. CDR3 sequence reads: CASIGGREAQVPSGANVLTF. Written as DNA, the CDR3 is TGCGCCAGCATCGGTGGCCGGGAGGCTCAAGTTCCCTCTGGGGCCAACGTCCTGACTTTC.

The CDR3 coding sequence is TGTGCCAGCAGCTTAGGGTCGACCTCCTGGAACACCTTC. Encoded protein: CASSLGSTSWNTF. The J gene is TRBJ1-2, the V gene TRBV7-2; D is undetermined. The CDR3 is made up of 13 amino acids. Per the germline V gene, CDR1 is SGHTA and CDR2 is FQGNSA. V was shortened by 1 base and J by 12 bases, with 15 bases between the two germline ends.

J is TRBJ2-5 and V is TRBV2, with 8 bases lining up with TRBD1. The DNA end is more similar to TRBJ2-7, so the J call may be wrong. CDR3 length equals 14 residues. Germline V lookup: CDR1 SNHLY, CDR2 FYNNEI. The CDR3 reads CASGVGRGPYEQYF. The CDR3 DNA reads as TGTGCCAGCGGTGTTGGCAGGGGGCCCTACGAGCAGTACTTC.

The gene calls are TRBV11-2 and TRBJ1-2; D perhaps matches TRBD1 (6 bases). This CDR3 is 15 amino acids long. CDR1 and CDR2 from the germline V gene are SGHAT and FQNNGV. Trimming removed 0 bases at V and 0 bases at J, with 8 bases between. The CDR3 DNA is TGTGCCAGCAGCTTAGAGGGGGGCTCTAACTATGGCTACACCTTC. It codes for CASSLEGGSNYGYTF.

The V call is TRBV7-2, the J call TRBJ1-2, with D uncertain. The CDR3 spans 13 residues. The V end was cut by 1 base, the J end by 7 bases, with 10 bases between. From germline, CDR1 is SGHTA and CDR2 FQGNSA. In nucleotides, the CDR3 is TGTGCCAGCAGCTTAGAATTAGTGGGTGGCTACACCTTC. It encodes CASSLELVGGYTF.

This chain links TRBV28 with TRBJ2-2; D possibly corresponds to TRBD2 (6 bases). Germline CDR1 reads MDHEN; CDR2 reads SYDVKM. The CDR3 length is 14 residues. Deletions cut 6 bases from V and 1 base from J, with 9 bases between. The CDR3 loop reads CASRKGGNTGELFF. The CDR3 region has the DNA TGTGCCAGCAGGAAGGGAGGGAACACCGGGGAGCTGTTTTTT.

Only a few counts were recorded for this clone. CDR3 coding DNA: TGTGCCAGCAGTTACTTGGGGGGGAATTCACCCCTCCACTTT. Protein sequence: CASSYLGGNSPLHF. The rearrangement links TRBV6-5 to TRBJ1-6; maybe TRBD1 (5 bases). The CDR3 has 14 residues. Per germline, CDR1 MNHEY and CDR2 SVGAGI. The V end was cut by 1 base, the J end by 7 bases, with 8 bases between.

The CDR3 nucleotides are TGTGCCAGCTCACCACTAAGCGGGAGTACGGCCGGGGAGCTGTTTTTT. This encodes CASSPLSGSTAGELFF. V is TRBV18 and J is TRBJ2-2, with 8 bases aligning to TRBD2. Germline-derived CDR1 and CDR2 are KGHSH and LQKENI. The J segment lost 6 bases and the V segment lost 1 base, leaving 7 bases of the junction unmatched. The CDR3 loop spans 16 amino acids.